This T cell receptor beta chain was captured in a study of cytomegalovirus exposure and HLA in healthy donors. A multiplex PCR was run with 60 Vbeta primers and 13 Jbeta primers. TCRdb's copy holds only in-frame clones and misses some; the assay was immunoSEQ multiplex PCR. The data show about 180,000 clones, approximately 79% seen once. Study findings and constraints: Researchers catalogued 150 or so TCR beta chains as cytomegalovirus-associated. Excluded were some V segments that proved indistinguishable, including TRBV6-2 and TRBV6-3. Analysis was performed later, and it showed HLA-associated TCR beta chains to be more clonally expanded than equally common others. Most TCR sequences were seen very rarely across donors, but some public TCRs occurred in many.

Note on this clone: What it recognizes is unknown.

The CDR3 contains 12 residues. V lost 7 bases and J 7 bases, leaving 11 bases between the germline ends. Germline CDR1 SEHNR, CDR2 FQNEAQ (reference sequence). V is TRBV7-9 and J is TRBJ2-1; D possibly corresponds to TRBD2 (6 bases). The sample consisted of PBMCs. This clonotype was sampled from a middle-aged woman in good health and CMV-seronegative. The CDR3 reads CASTLGGNEQFF. The CDR3 DNA sequence: TGTGCCAGCACCCTGGGGGGAAATGAGCAGTTCTTC.